This paragraph covers one T cell receptor (beta chain) sequence. Its antigen is not known. The entry originates in a study of shared clonotypes between healthy human individuals. Study-level information: The study drew on two women and three men aged 18 to 49 as donors. Study-wide results and caveats: Large depth notwithstanding, sorted-subset sequencing proved incomplete by rarefaction. Estimated richness values were generally larger in naive subsets than in memory subsets.

CD45RO negativity and positive selection for CCR7 defined naive CD8 cells, a population that excluded terminally differentiated effector memory CD45RA+ cells. TCRdb keeps only in-frame clones here, not all; method: immunoSEQ multiplex PCR. The repertoire holds roughly 2.1 million clones, approximately 94% seen once, with 1.5% to 2% in the top ten. The clonotype comes from a young man in good health. Some clones in this sample may be carry-over from other donors' samples. The sample comprised naive CD8+ T cells from PBMCs.

Here the CDR3 DNA reads TGTGCCACCTGTTCCACTATCCTTTCGGGTACGAACACCGGGGAGCTGTTTTTT. Encoded protein: CATCSTILSGTNTGELFF. V gene TRBV7-9 combines with J gene TRBJ2-2; D uncertain. Looked up from germline, CDR1 is SEHNR and CDR2 is FQNEAQ (reference sequence). Trimming pared 10 bases from V and 0 bases from J, leaving 24 bases between. The CDR3 length is 18 residues. Full variable domain (remainder filled in from reference TRBV7-9 and TRBJ2-2): DTGVSQNPRHKITKRGQNVTFRCDPISEHNRLYWYRQTLGQGPEFLTYFQNEAQLEKSRLLSDRFSAERPKGSFSTLEIQRTEQGDSAMYLCATCSTILSGTNTGELFFGEGSRLTVL.